This TCR beta chain emerged from a study of blood T cells in healthy people across ages. A second PCR of 7 to 11 cycles used a sample-barcoded 5' primer and a J-beta primer mix. TCRdb recomputed calls from the 5' RACE reads with MiXCR, one row per CDR3 protein. The repertoire holds 600,000 to 850,000 distinct CDR3 sequences, roughly 25% seen once, with 9.4% in the top ten. This CDR3 has 14 amino acids. These data were also filed under a second study, of T cells of mothers and their children.

The rearrangement uses TRBV12-3 or TRBV12-4 and TRBJ2-1; no reliable D call. The J call may be incorrect, as the DNA end agrees better with TRBJ2-7. The clonotype comes from a boy aged 10-17 years in good health. The source material was blood. CDR3 region: CASSFTGSLNEQYF. The CDR3, as DNA: TGTGCCAGCAGTTTTACCGGGTCTCTGAACGAGCAGTACTTC.